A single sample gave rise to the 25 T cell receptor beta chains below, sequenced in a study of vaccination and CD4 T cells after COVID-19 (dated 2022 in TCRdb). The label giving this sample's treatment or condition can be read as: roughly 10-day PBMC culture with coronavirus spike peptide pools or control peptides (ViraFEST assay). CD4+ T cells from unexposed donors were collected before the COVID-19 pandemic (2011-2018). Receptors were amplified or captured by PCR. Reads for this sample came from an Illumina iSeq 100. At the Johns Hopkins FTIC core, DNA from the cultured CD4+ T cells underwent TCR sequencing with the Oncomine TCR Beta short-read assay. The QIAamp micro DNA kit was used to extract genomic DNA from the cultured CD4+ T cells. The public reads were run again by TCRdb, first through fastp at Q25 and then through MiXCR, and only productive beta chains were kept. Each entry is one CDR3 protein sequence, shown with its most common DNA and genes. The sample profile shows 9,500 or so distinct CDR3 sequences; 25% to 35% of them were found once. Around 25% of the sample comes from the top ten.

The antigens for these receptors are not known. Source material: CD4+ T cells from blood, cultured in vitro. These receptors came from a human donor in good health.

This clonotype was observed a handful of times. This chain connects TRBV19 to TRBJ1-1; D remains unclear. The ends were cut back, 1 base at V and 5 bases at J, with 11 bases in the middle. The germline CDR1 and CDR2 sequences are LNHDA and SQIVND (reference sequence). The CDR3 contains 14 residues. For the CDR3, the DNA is TGTGCCAGTAGTATAGGATCGGGGTATACTGAAGCTTTCTTT. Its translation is CASSIGSGYTEAFF.

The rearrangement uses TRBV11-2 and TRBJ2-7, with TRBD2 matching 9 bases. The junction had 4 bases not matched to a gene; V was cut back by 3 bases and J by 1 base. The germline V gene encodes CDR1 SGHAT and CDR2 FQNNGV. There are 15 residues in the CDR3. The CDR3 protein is CASSFSGSRSYEQYF. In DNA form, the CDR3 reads TGTGCCAGCAGCTTTAGCGGGAGTAGGTCCTACGAGCAGTACTTC.

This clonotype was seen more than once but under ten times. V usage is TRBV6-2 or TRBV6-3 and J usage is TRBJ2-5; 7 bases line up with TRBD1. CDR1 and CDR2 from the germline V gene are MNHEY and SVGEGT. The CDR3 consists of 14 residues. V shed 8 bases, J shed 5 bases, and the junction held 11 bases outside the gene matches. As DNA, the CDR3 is TGTGCCAGCTACAGGGGCTACACTAAGGAGACCCAGTACTTC. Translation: CASYRGYTKETQYF.

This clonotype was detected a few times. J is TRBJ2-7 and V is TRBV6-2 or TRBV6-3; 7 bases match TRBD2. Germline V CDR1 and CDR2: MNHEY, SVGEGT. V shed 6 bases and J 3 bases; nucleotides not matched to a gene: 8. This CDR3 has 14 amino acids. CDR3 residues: CASRLGLPNYEQYF. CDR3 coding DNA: TGTGCCAGCAGGTTGGGACTACCGAACTACGAGCAGTACTTC.

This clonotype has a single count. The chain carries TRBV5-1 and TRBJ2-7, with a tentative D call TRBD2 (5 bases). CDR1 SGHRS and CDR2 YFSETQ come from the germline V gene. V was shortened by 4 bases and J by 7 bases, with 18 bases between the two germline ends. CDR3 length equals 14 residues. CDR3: CASSKGRMEAEQYF. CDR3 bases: TGCGCCAGCAGCAAAGGACGGATGGAGGCTGAGCAGTACTTC.

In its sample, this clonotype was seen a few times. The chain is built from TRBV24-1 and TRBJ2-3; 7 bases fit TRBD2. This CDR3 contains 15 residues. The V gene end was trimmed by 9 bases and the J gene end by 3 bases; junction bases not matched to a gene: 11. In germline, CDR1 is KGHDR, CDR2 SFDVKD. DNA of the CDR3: TGTGCCACCGGGGCTCGCGGGAGAGGGACAGATACGCAGTATTTT. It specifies CATGARGRGTDTQYF.

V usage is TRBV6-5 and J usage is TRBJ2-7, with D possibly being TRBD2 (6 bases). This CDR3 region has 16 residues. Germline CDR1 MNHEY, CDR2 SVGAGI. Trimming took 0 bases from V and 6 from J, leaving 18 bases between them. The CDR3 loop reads CASSYSSGSAIGEQYF. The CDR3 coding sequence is TGTGCCAGCAGTTACTCATCCGGGAGCGCGATAGGCGAGCAGTACTTC.

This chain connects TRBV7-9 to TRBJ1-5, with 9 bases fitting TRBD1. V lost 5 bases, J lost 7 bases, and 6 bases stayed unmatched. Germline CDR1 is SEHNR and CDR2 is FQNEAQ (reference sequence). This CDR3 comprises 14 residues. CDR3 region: CASSRTGDGQPQHF. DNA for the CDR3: TGTGCCAGCAGCCGGACAGGGGACGGGCAGCCCCAGCATTTT.

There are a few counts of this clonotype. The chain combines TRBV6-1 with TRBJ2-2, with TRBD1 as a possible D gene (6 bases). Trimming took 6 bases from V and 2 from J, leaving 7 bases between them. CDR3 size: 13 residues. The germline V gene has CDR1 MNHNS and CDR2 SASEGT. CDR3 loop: CASRTGNTGELFF. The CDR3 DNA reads TGTGCCAGCAGGACAGGTAACACCGGGGAGCTGTTTTTT.

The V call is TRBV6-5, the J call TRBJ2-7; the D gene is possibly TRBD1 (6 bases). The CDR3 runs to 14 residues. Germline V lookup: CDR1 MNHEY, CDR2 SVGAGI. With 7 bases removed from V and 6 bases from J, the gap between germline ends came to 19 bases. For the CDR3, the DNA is TGTGCCAGCATTACTGCCAGGGGCCCTTCCGAGCAGTACTTC. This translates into CASITARGPSEQYF.

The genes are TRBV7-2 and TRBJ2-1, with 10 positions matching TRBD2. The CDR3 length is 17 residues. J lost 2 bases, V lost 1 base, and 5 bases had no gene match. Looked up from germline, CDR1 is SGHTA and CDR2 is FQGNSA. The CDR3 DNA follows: TGTGCCAGCAGCTTAGGAGTAGCGGGAGGCCCCTACAATGAGCAGTTCTTC. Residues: CASSLGVAGGPYNEQFF.

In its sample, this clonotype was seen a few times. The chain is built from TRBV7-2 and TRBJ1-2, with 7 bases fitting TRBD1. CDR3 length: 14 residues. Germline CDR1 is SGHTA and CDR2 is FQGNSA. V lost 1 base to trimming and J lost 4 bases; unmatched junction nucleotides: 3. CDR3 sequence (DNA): TGTGCCAGCAGCTTAGGACAGGGAGGCTATGGCTACACCTTC. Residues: CASSLGQGGYGYTF.

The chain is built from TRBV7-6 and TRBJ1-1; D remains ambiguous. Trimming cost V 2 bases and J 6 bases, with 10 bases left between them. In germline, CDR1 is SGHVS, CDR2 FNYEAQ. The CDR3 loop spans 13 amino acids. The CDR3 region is CASSLTRESEAFF. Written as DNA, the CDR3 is TGTGCCAGCAGCTTAACCCGGGAGTCTGAAGCTTTCTTT.

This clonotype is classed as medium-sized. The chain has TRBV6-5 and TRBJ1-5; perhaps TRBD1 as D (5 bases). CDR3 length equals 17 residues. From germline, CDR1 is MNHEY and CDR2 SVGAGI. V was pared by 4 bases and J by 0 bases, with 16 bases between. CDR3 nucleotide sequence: TGTGCCAGCAGTTCGGGAGGGCGACAGTATAGCAATCAGCCCCAGCATTTT. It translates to CASSSGGRQYSNQPQHF.

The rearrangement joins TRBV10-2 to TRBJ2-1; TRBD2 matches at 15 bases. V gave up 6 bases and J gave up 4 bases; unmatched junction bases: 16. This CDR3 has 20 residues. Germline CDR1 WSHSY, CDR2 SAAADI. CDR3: CASSDPTGLAGGPGYNEQFF. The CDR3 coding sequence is TGCGCCAGCAGCGATCCGACAGGACTAGCGGGAGGGCCGGGGTACAATGAGCAGTTCTTC.

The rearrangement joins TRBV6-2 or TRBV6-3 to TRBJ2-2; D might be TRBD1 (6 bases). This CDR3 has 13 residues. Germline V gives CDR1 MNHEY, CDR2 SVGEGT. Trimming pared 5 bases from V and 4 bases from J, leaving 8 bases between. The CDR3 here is CASSRTATGELFF. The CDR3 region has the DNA TGTGCCAGCAGTCGGACAGCCACCGGGGAGCTGTTTTTT.

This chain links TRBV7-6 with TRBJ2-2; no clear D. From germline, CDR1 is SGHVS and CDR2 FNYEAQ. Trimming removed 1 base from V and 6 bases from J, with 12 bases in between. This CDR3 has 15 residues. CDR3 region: CASSLDRPGAGELFF. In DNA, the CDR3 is TGTGCCAGCAGCTTAGATCGGCCTGGCGCCGGGGAGCTGTTTTTT.

CDR3 DNA sequence: TGCAGTGCTAGAGATCCCAGCGGGGACTACAATGAGCAGTTCTTC. Amino acid sequence: CSARDPSGDYNEQFF. The gene calls are TRBV20-1 and TRBJ2-1; 7 nucleotides agree with TRBD2. The V gene end was trimmed by 0 bases and the J gene end by 3 bases; junction bases not matched to a gene: 5. The germline V gene has CDR1 DFQATT and CDR2 SNEGSKA (reference sequence). This CDR3 is built from 15 residues.

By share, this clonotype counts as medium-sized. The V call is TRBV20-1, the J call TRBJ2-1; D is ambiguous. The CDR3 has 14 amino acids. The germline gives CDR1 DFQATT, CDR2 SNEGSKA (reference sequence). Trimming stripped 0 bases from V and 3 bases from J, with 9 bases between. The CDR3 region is CSARDLDFYNEQFF. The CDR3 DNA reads TGCAGTGCTAGAGATCTGGATTTCTACAATGAGCAGTTCTTC.

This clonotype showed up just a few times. CDR3 residues: CASSSQSGTRGYNEQFF. The CDR3 nucleotides read TGTGCCAGCAGCTCACAATCCGGGACTAGGGGTTACAATGAGCAGTTCTTC. V is TRBV7-2 and J is TRBJ2-1, with 8 bases aligning to TRBD2. The length of the CDR3 is 17 residues. Trimming at V came to 4 bases and at J to 4 bases, leaving 12 bases not matched to a gene. Germline CDR1 reads SGHTA; CDR2 reads FQGNSA.

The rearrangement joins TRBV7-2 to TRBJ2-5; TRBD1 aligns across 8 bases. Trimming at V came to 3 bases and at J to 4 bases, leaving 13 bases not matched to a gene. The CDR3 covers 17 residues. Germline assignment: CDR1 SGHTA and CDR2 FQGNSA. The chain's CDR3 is CASSLHPAQGEVETQYF. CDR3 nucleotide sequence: TGTGCCAGCAGCTTGCATCCGGCACAGGGGGAAGTAGAGACCCAGTACTTC.

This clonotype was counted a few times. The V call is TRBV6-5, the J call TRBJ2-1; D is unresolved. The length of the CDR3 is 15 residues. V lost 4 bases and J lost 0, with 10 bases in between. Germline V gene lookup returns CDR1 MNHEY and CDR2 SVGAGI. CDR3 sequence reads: CASSLTSSSYNEQFF. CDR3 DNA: TGTGCCAGCAGTTTGACGTCGAGCTCCTACAATGAGCAGTTCTTC.

The CDR3 nucleotides read TGTGCCAGCAGGAGATCGGGACAGGGTGGTTCCGGGGAGCTGTTTTTT. This gives the protein CASRRSGQGGSGELFF. This sequence joins TRBV6-2 or TRBV6-3 and TRBJ2-2; 9 bases are a match to TRBD1. The V segment lost 6 bases and the J segment 6 bases; nucleotides outside the gene matches: 11. The CDR3 runs to 16 residues. Germline-derived CDR1 and CDR2 are MNHEY and SVGEGT.

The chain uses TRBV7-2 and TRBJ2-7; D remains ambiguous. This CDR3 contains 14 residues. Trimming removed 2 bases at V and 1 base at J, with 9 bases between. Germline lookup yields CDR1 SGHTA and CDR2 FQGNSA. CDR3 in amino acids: CASSLPRNSYEQYF. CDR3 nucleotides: TGTGCCAGCAGCTTACCTCGAAATTCCTACGAGCAGTACTTC. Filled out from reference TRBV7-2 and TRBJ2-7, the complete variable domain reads GAGVSQSPSNKVTEKGKDVELRCDPISGHTALYWYRQSLGQGLEFLIYFQGNSAPDKSGLPSDRFSAERTGGSVSTLTIQRTQQEDSAVYLCASSLPRNSYEQYFGPGTRLTVT.

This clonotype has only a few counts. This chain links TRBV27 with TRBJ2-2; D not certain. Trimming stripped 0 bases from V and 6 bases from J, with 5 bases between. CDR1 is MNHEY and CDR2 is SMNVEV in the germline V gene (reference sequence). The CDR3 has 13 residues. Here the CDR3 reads CASSLSRSGELFF. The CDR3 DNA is TGTGCCAGCAGTTTATCCCGGTCCGGGGAGCTGTTTTTT.